The 2 T cell receptor beta chains below were found in one sample sequenced in a study of cytomegalovirus exposure and HLA in healthy donors. TCRdb's table, derived via immunoSEQ multiplex PCR, lists solely in-frame clones and lacks some. The data show 150,000 or so clones, 80% to 90% seen once. The sample comprised PBMCs. The receptors originated from a woman in her 30s in good health and CMV-seronegative.

In this sample, this clone turned up once. The gene calls are TRBV2 and TRBJ2-4, with D maybe TRBD1 (6 bases). Germline lookup yields CDR1 SNHLY and CDR2 FYNNEI. The V end was cut by 5 bases, the J end by 0 bases, with 20 bases between. This CDR3 contains 18 residues. DNA for the CDR3: TGTGCCAGCAGTCGACCGAGACAGGCGTTACTAGCCAAAAACATTCAGTACTTC. Protein sequence: CASSRPRQALLAKNIQYF.

This sequence joins TRBV9 and TRBJ2-2; 12 nucleotides match TRBD2. J lost 4 bases, V lost 3 bases, and 4 bases had no gene match. The CDR3 has 16 residues. Germline CDR1 and CDR2: SGDLS and YYNGEE. CDR3 sequence (DNA): TGTGCCAGCAGCGGTCTAGCGGGGGGGCCCACCGGGGAGCTGTTTTTT. Amino acids: CASSGLAGGPTGELFF.